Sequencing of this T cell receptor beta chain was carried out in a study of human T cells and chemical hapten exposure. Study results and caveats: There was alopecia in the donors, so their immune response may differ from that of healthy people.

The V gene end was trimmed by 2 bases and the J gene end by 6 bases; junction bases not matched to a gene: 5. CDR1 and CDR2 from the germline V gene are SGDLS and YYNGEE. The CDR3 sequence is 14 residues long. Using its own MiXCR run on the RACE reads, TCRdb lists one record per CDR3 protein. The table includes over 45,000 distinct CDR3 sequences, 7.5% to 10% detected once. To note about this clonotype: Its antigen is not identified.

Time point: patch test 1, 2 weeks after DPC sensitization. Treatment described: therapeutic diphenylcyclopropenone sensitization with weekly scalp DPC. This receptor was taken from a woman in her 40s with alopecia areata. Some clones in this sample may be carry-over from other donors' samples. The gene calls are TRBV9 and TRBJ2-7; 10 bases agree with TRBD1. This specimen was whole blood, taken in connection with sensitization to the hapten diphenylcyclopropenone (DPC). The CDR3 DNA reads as TGTGCCAGCAGCGTGGACGGGGACAGGGGCGAGCAGTACTTC. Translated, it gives CASSVDGDRGEQYF.